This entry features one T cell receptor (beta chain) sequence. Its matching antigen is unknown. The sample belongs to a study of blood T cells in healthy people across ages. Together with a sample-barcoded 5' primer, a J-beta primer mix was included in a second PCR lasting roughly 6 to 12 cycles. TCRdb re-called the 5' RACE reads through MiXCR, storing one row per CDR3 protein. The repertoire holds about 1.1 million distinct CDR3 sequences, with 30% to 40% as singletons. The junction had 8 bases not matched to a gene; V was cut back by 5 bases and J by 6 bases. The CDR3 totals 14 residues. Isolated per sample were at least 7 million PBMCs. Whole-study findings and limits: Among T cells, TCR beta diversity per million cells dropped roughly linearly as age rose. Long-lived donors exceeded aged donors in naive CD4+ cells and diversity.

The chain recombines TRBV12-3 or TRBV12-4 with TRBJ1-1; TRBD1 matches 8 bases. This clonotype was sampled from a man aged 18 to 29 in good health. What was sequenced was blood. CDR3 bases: TGTGCCAGCAGTCCCCGGACAGGGCGATCTGAAGCTTTCTTT. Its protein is CASSPRTGRSEAFF.